Shown below are 9 T cell receptor beta chains from a single sample sequenced in a study of beta chain features in type 1 diabetes (dated by TCRdb to between 2017 and 2018). The method behind the library was the immunoSEQ multiplex PCR assay. The entire isolated RNA was reverse transcribed using the High Capacity cDNA Reverse Transcription Kit, and thus expressed TCRB transcripts were sequenced. Held by TCRdb, this immuneACCESS table contains in-frame sequences only and omits some clones. Under half of the omission traces to an unresolved V gene where checked; the cause of the rest is unknown. In all, the sample holds some 500,000 clones, and roughly 10% of those were seen once. The ten largest clones capture 0.045% to 0.05% of the sample. Material: naive CD4+ T cells from blood. Interpreted using the paper, the cell subset or site label stands for: true naive CD4+ T cells. The receptors were sampled from a woman aged 18-29 years in good health.

The genes are TRBV29-1 and TRBJ1-1; no definite D call. Trimming took 6 bases from V and 0 from J, leaving 11 bases between them. Germline V gives CDR1 SQVTM, CDR2 ANQGSEA. CDR3 length: 13 residues. The CDR3 loop is CSVQQIMNTEAFF. The CDR3 DNA sequence: TGCAGCGTGCAACAGATCATGAACACTGAAGCTTTCTTT.

This clone occurred a few times. This CDR3 is also generated by other DNA sequences in the sample. This chain joins TRBV13 and TRBJ2-5; possibly TRBD1 or TRBD2 for D (5 bases each). The V end was cut by 5 bases, the J end by 3 bases, with 19 bases between. CDR1 is PRHDT and CDR2 is FYEKMQ in the germline V gene (reference sequence). The CDR3 sequence is 16 residues long. CDR3 in DNA: TGTGCCAGCAGCGCCCCCGGGACCTACGGGAAAGAGACCCAGTACTTC. This encodes CASSAPGTYGKETQYF. Variable domain in full (rest from reference TRBV13 and TRBJ2-5): AAGVIQSPRHLIKEKRETATLKCYPIPRHDTVYWYQQGPGQDPQFLISFYEKMQSDKGSIPDRFSAQQFSDYHSELNMSSLELGDSALYFCASSAPGTYGKETQYFGPGTRLLVL.

This chain connects TRBV6-5 to TRBJ1-1; 7 positions agree with TRBD1. The germline CDR1 and CDR2 sequences are MNHEY and SVGAGI. After removal of 7 bases from V and 7 bases from J, the junction contained 12 bases not matched to a gene. This CDR3 is built from 14 residues. Here the CDR3 reads CASKRGTERVEAFF. DNA of the CDR3: TGTGCCAGCAAGCGCGGGACAGAACGAGTTGAAGCTTTCTTT.

V usage is TRBV30 and J usage is TRBJ2-3, with 13 nucleotides matching TRBD2. In germline, CDR1 is GTSNPN, CDR2 SVGIG (reference sequence). The CDR3 loop spans 18 amino acids. With 4 bases clipped from V and 4 bases from J, the junction kept 14 bases outside the gene matches. This chain's CDR3 is CAWNRFRTSGSGADTQYF. The CDR3 region has the DNA TGTGCCTGGAATCGCTTTAGGACTAGCGGGAGCGGGGCAGATACGCAGTATTTT. The full variable domain, with the rest looked up from reference TRBV30 and TRBJ2-3, is SQTIHQWPATLVQPVGSPLSLECTVEGTSNPNLYWYRQAAGRGLQLLFYSVGIGQISSEVPQNLSASRPQDRQFILSSKKLLLSDSGFYLCAWNRFRTSGSGADTQYFGPGTRLTVL.

This CDR3 reads CASSRPGSSGEQYV. CDR3 DNA: TGTGCCAGCAGCCGACCTGGGTCATCCGGCGAGCAGTACGTC. V and J are TRBV7-2 and TRBJ2-7, with no clear D. This CDR3 is built from 14 residues. Germline V gene sequence: CDR1 SGHTA, CDR2 FQGNSA. Deletions cut 5 bases from V and 6 bases from J, with 17 bases between.

As DNA, the CDR3 is TGTGCCAGCAGGGAGACAGGGGGAGAATCCTACGAGCAGTACGTC. It yields the protein CASRETGGESYEQYV. The J gene is TRBJ2-7, the V gene TRBV28; the match to TRBD1 covers 9 bases. Germline V CDR1 and CDR2: MDHEN, SYDVKM. Unmatched junction bases numbered 7, after V lost 6 bases and J lost 1 base. CDR3 length: 15 residues.

This clone came up a few times. The gene calls are TRBV15 and TRBJ2-7; a possible D gene is TRBD1 (5 bases). The germline V and J ends were trimmed by 0 bases and 0 bases, with 12 bases remaining between them. This CDR3 region has 16 residues. Germline V gene lookup returns CDR1 LNHNV and CDR2 YYDKDF (reference sequence). The CDR3 loop is CATSRERGRSSYEQYV. In nucleotides, the CDR3 is TGTGCCACCAGCAGAGAAAGGGGAAGGAGCTCCTACGAGCAGTACGTC.

This clone was seen only a few times. Different DNA sequences within this sample yield the same CDR3. The chain joins TRBV7-9 to TRBJ2-3; the D is unclear. V was shortened by 5 bases and J by 6 bases, with 9 bases between the two germline ends. The CDR3 contains 12 residues. From germline, CDR1 is SEHNR and CDR2 FQNEAQ (reference sequence). CDR3 in DNA: TGTGCCAGCAGCCTGGCTTCGGATACGCAGTATTTT. The encoded protein is CASSLASDTQYF.

This clone was counted between two and nine times. This chain connects TRBV9 to TRBJ1-3; D is perhaps TRBD1 (6 bases). Germline CDR1 is SGDLS and CDR2 is YYNGEE. The V gene lost 3 bases and the J gene lost 0 bases, with 10 bases spanning the gap. The CDR3 consists of 15 residues. This chain's CDR3 is CASSGTVLSGNTIYF. The CDR3 DNA follows: TGTGCCAGCAGCGGGACAGTTCTCTCTGGAAACACCATATATTTT.